The next 9 T cell receptor beta chains were all read from a single sample in a study of blood T cells in healthy people across ages. Primers used in a second PCR of roughly 6 to 11 cycles were a sample-barcoded 5' primer and a J-beta primer mix. TCRdb ran MiXCR on the 5' RACE reads and lists one entry per CDR3 protein. The sample yields more than 900,000 distinct CDR3 sequences, almost 30% seen once. The same sample was also studied in work on T cells of mothers and their children.

The sequenced material came from blood. The receptors shown here come from a woman between 40 and 50 years old in good health.

This clonotype was detected ten times or more. The chain carries TRBV7-3 and TRBJ1-2; 9 nucleotides line up with TRBD1. The CDR3 is 14 amino acids. V shed 5 bases, J shed 2 bases, and the junction held 3 bases outside the gene matches. Germline assignment: CDR1 SGHTA and CDR2 FQGTGA. CDR3 sequence (DNA): TGTGCCAGCAGCGAAGGGACAGGGAACTATGGCTACACCTTC. Protein product: CASSEGTGNYGYTF.

The chain employs TRBV28 and TRBJ2-7; TRBD1 aligns across 10 bases. The ends lost 2 bases at V and 3 bases at J; junction bases unmatched: 7. The CDR3 spans 16 residues. Germline CDR1 is MDHEN and CDR2 is SYDVKM. CDR3 sequence reads: CASSLRGTGAFYEQYF. The CDR3 nucleotides are TGTGCCAGCAGTTTACGGGGGACAGGGGCATTCTACGAGCAGTACTTC. The entire variable domain, with the rest obtained from reference TRBV28 and TRBJ2-7, is as follows: DVKVTQSSRYLVKRTGEKVFLECVQDMDHENMFWYRQDPGLGLRLIYFSYDVKMKEKGDIPEGYSVSREKKERFSLILESASTNQTSMYLCASSLRGTGAFYEQYFGPGTRLTVT.

This clonotype was seen a handful of times. The gene calls are TRBV28 and TRBJ1-2, with D unresolved. The CDR3 extends over 14 amino acids. In germline, CDR1 is MDHEN, CDR2 SYDVKM. The V and J ends lost 7 bases and 1 base respectively, with 13 bases between them. The CDR3 spells CASKIGPRNYGYTF. CDR3 bases: TGTGCCAGCAAGATAGGGCCCCGTAACTATGGCTACACCTTC.

The CDR3 sequence: CASSEPSGGAKDEQFF. The CDR3 bases are TGTGCCAGCAGTGAGCCCAGCGGGGGGGCGAAAGATGAGCAGTTCTTC. The V call is TRBV2, the J call TRBJ2-1; TRBD2 agrees at 10 bases. Germline V lookup: CDR1 SNHLY, CDR2 FYNNEI. The CDR3 consists of 16 residues. The V and J ends lost 3 bases and 8 bases, in that order; junction bases with no gene match: 10.

The chain recombines TRBV4-1 with TRBJ2-2; D is perhaps TRBD1 or TRBD2 (5 bases each). V was pared by 1 base and J by 4 bases, with 13 bases between. CDR3 length: 16 amino acids. From germline, CDR1 is MGHRA and CDR2 YSYEKL. CDR3 region: CASSQGPGTATGELFF. CDR3 sequence (DNA): TGCGCCAGCAGCCAAGGCCCCGGGACGGCCACCGGGGAGCTGTTTTTT.

V is TRBV5-1 and J is TRBJ2-2, with a possible D match to TRBD1 (5 bases). Trimming pared 4 bases from V and 3 bases from J, leaving 13 bases between. Germline V gives CDR1 SGHRS, CDR2 YFSETQ. There are 15 residues in the CDR3. The CDR3 loop is CASSGAPMDTGELFF. The CDR3 DNA reads as TGCGCCAGCAGCGGGGCCCCTATGGACACCGGGGAGCTGTTTTTT.

This clonotype was seen only a few times. The gene calls are TRBV28 and TRBJ2-4, with TRBD1 as a possible D gene (5 bases). The CDR3 is 16 residues long. Germline-derived CDR1 and CDR2 are MDHEN and SYDVKM. Trimming took 1 base from V and 0 from J, leaving 10 bases between them. The CDR3 coding sequence is TGTGCCAGCAGTTTATTGGACAAAATAGCCAAAAACATTCAGTACTTC. Translating it yields CASSLLDKIAKNIQYF.

This clonotype was counted at least ten times. The genes are TRBV5-5 and TRBJ1-5, with D possibly being TRBD1 (6 bases). The V and J ends lost 3 bases and 5 bases respectively, with 9 bases between them. This CDR3 region has 13 residues. Germline lookup yields CDR1 SGHKS and CDR2 YYEKEE (reference sequence). Here the CDR3 reads CASSSSGDQPQHF. The CDR3 DNA sequence: TGTGCCAGCAGCTCCTCAGGGGATCAGCCCCAGCATTTT.

This clonotype was observed a handful of times. V gene TRBV3-1 combines with J gene TRBJ1-1; D is perhaps TRBD1 (5 bases). V dropped 4 bases and J dropped 7 bases, with 19 bases sitting between them. The CDR3 runs to 15 residues. CDR1 and CDR2 (germline): LGHDT, YNNKEL (reference sequence). The CDR3 reads CASSPHGRGGDEAFF. The CDR3 coding sequence is TGTGCCAGCAGCCCTCATGGGAGGGGAGGGGATGAAGCTTTCTTT. Variable domain in full (rest from reference TRBV3-1 and TRBJ1-1): DTAVSQTPKYLVTQMGNDKSIKCEQNLGHDTMYWYKQDSKKFLKIMFSYNNKELIINETVPNRFSPKSPDKAHLNLHINSLELGDSAVYFCASSPHGRGGDEAFFGQGTRLTVV.